The entry that follows covers one TCR beta chain sequence. This entry comes from a study of blood T cell repertoires in COVID-19. Study details: COVID-19 samples from acute and convalescent phases originated in the United States, Italy and Spain. Nucleic acid was either cDNA or gDNA, and it came from T cells, B-cell-depleted T cells, or PBMCs.

Data came from immunoSEQ multiplex PCR; TCRdb stores just in-frame clones and leaves some out. The data show approximately 500,000 clones, with 89% seen just once and around 0.95% held by the top ten. There are 15 residues in the CDR3. The germline CDR1 and CDR2 sequences are SGHTA and FQGTGA. The trim removed 8 bases at V and 6 bases at J, leaving 12 bases unmatched. This clonotype was sampled from a man between 18 and 29 years old with COVID-19, enrolled during active disease. The sample comprised peripheral blood. The chain is built from TRBV7-3 and TRBJ2-2, with 7 bases fitting TRBD2. Here the CDR3 DNA reads TGTGCCAGCCGTCCTCGGCGGGAGAGGGCCGGGGAGCTGTTTTTT. Residues: CASRPRRERAGELFF.